These T cell receptor beta chains were read from a single sample in a study of blood T cell repertoires in COVID-19. Sequencing used immunoSEQ multiplex PCR; TCRdb keeps in-frame clones, though not all of them. The top ten hold 2.5% to 3% of the sample, which has fewer than 250,000 clones, 87% seen once. The sequencing sample was made of PBMCs or T cells enriched from blood (not recorded which). These receptors were collected from a woman in her twenties or thirties with acute COVID-19. The CDR3 runs from the conserved cysteine through the conserved F or W. Fields, in order: V gene, J gene, CDR3 protein.

TRBV27	TRBJ1-2	CASSSGDRGFDYGYTF
TRBV27	TRBJ2-7	CASSFDRAYEQYF
TRBV5-1	TRBJ1-5	CASSLEGSGNQPQHF
TRBV10-2	TRBJ1-2	CASGARAAGYGYTF
TRBV6-1	TRBJ1-6	CASSEESGYGSPLHF
TRBV7-9	TRBJ1-2	CASSLDRQGASYTF
TRBV3-1/TRBV3-2	TRBJ1-5	CASSLPEGQPQHF
TRBV10-1	TRBJ2-7	CASREGNRDHDEQYF
TRBV7-2	TRBJ2-3	CASSLGSGTVTDTQYF
TRBV10-3	TRBJ2-1	CAISPSGGNEQFF
TRBV10-2	TRBJ1-1	CARPHRQGLNTEAFF
TRBV29-1	TRBJ2-5	CSVEDYRQPQETQYF
TRBV6-7	TRBJ2-7	CANTGDGYYEQYF
TRBV7-2	TRBJ1-1	CASRGRVNTEAFF
TRBV6-2/TRBV6-3	TRBJ2-7	CASSGTVYEQYF
TRBV29-1	TRBJ2-7	CSVEGQGLNEQYF
TRBV2	TRBJ2-7	CASSGRTGAYEQYF
TRBV6-2/TRBV6-3	TRBJ1-6	CASSSTGGAPNSPLHF
TRBV9	TRBJ2-2	CASSSRDDGELFF
TRBV27	TRBJ1-5	CASSSLGSQPQHF
TRBV28	TRBJ1-1	CASSAKQGAGTEAFF
TRBV12-3/TRBV12-4	TRBJ1-2	CASSLGLTGGAF
TRBV16	TRBJ1-1	CASSNRDRDTEAFF
TRBV19	TRBJ1-4	CAREGPDPEKLFF
TRBV4-3	TRBJ1-1	CASSQDGGVRGTEAFF
TRBV28	TRBJ1-5	CASSRGGTTRTQPQHF
TRBV6-1	TRBJ2-3	CASSEPTSGGHRQYF
TRBV19	TRBJ2-7	CASSPGGSEQYF
TRBV4-2	TRBJ2-7	CASSSAGESGEQYF
TRBV5-5	TRBJ1-2	CASSLARAVHGYTF
TRBV10-3	TRBJ2-1	CAIRTGIDNEQFF
TRBV7-9	TRBJ2-5	CASSPAASGGRETQYF
TRBV19	TRBJ1-4	CASSIIRFDEKLFF
TRBV2	TRBJ1-5	CASSETDRESPQHF
TRBV5-8	TRBJ2-7	CASSYGGVYEQYF
TRBV10-3	TRBJ1-4	CAISGGHLSATNEKLFF
TRBV3-1/TRBV3-2	TRBJ1-3	CASSPLWDTSGNTIYF
TRBV7-2	TRBJ2-1	CASSIQTGPLRDEQFF